This record covers a single TCR beta chain. This entry belongs to a study of Graves' ophthalmopathy and Graves' hyperthyroidism. Study summary: There was a collection of peripheral blood at initial diagnosis, before any treatment.

The authors isolated PBMCs from over 7.5 ml of fresh peripheral blood. TCR beta CDR3 amplification used RNA transcripts. Following a first-round RT-PCR that used HTBI primers, a second-round multiplex PCR was carried out. One entry per CDR3 protein, called by TCRdb with MiXCR from the multiplex PCR reads. The table includes some 25,000 distinct CDR3 sequences, about 44% detected once. This CDR3 is 14 amino acids long. Trimming removed 8 bases from V and 6 bases from J, with 16 bases in between. CDR1 is SNHLY, CDR2 FYNNEI, per germline. The sample consisted of peripheral blood. The chain joins TRBV2 to TRBJ2-2, with a possible D match to TRBD2 (6 bases). The clonotype comes from an adult woman with stable Graves' hyperthyroidism. The CDR3 sequence is CASCGTPGAGELFF. The CDR3 region has the DNA TGTGCCAGCTGCGGGACGCCGGGGGCCGGGGAGCTGTTTTTT. The whole variable domain, filled in from reference TRBV2 and TRBJ2-2, reads EPEVTQTPSHQVTQMGQEVILRCVPISNHLYFYWYRQILGQKVEFLVSFYNNEISEKSEIFDDQFSVERPDGSNFTLKIRSTKLEDSAMYFCASCGTPGAGELFFGEGSRLTVL.